A selection of T cell receptor beta chains follows, all from one sample in a study of cytomegalovirus exposure and HLA in healthy donors. Using immunoSEQ multiplex PCR, the repertoire was profiled, and TCRdb retains in-frame clones only, with some absent. This sample has around 140,000 clones, with around 73% found just once. Sequences were obtained from PBMCs. The receptors were sampled from a female donor in good health and CMV-seronegative. CDR3s include the opening cysteine and the closing phenylalanine or tryptophan. Fields, in order: V gene, clone size, J gene, D gene, CDR3 DNA, CDR3 protein. D genes are given only for firm matches. The listing skips clone size in some rows; elsewhere it reads once, few, many or a size class.

>TRBV6-5|.|TRBJ2-1|.
TGTGCCAGCAGTTACTCAGAGCGGCCCTACAATGAGCAGTTCTTC
CASSYSERPYNEQFF
>TRBV10-2|.|TRBJ1-2|.
TGCGCCAGCAGTGCGCCTCAGGAGGGAAACTATGGCTACACCTTC
CASSAPQEGNYGYTF
>TRBV29-1|.|TRBJ2-7|.
TGCAGCGTTGCAACAGCTCGCGAGCAGTACTTC
CSVATAREQYF
>TRBV6-1|.|TRBJ2-7|TRBD1
TGTGCCAGCAGTTTAGGGCAGGGGGCTGACGAGCAGTACTTC
CASSLGQGADEQYF
>TRBV14|.|TRBJ2-3|.
TGTGCCAGCAGCCAAGTACAGGGAACAGATACGCAGTATTTT
CASSQVQGTDTQYF
>TRBV4-1|.|TRBJ2-1|.
TGCGCCAGCAGCCCAGTAGGCCGGGAAACCCGCAATGAGCGGTTCTTC
CASSPVGRETRNERFF
>TRBV5-1|.|TRBJ2-7|TRBD2
TGCGCCAGCAGCCCGGGACTAGCGGGGCCACTTTTCGAGCAGTACTTC
CASSPGLAGPLFEQYF
>TRBV21-1|.|TRBJ2-1|.
TGTGCCAGCAGCAAACCCCTACAGGGGTGCGGAGGCAATGAGCAGTTCTTC
CASSKPLQGCGGNEQFF
>TRBV2|few|TRBJ1-1|.
TGTGCCAGCCAGGGGCCCTCGAGAACTGAAGCTTTCTTT
CASQGPSRTEAFF
>TRBV7-9|.|TRBJ1-3|.
TGTGCCAGCAGCTCTCGTGACAGCTCTGGAAACACCATATATTTT
CASSSRDSSGNTIYF
>TRBV5-4|.|TRBJ2-7|TRBD2
TGTGCCAGCAGCGAGCGGGGCAACTACGAGCAGTACTTC
CASSERGNYEQYF
>TRBV7-9|.|TRBJ1-1|TRBD1
TGTGCCAGCAGTTCTCCTCCGGACAGGGCGGACACTGAAGCTTTCTTT
CASSSPPDRADTEAFF
>TRBV10-1|.|TRBJ2-7|TRBD2
TGCGCCAGCAGTGAGGGGTCTAGCGGGAACTACGAGCAGTACTTC
CASSEGSSGNYEQYF
>TRBV5-4|.|TRBJ2-7|.
TGTGCTAGCAGCTCCTTCCGAGATAAGAGCTACGAGCAGTACTTC
CASSSFRDKSYEQYF
>TRBV13|.|TRBJ1-2|.
TGTGCCAGCAGCTCCGTTCAGGGCCATGGCTACACCTTC
CASSSVQGHGYTF
>TRBV23-1|.|TRBJ1-2|.
TGCGCCAGCAGTCCCTCGGGGGAGGGCTATGGCTACACCTTC
CASSPSGEGYGYTF
>TRBV4-1|once|TRBJ2-7|.
TGCGCCAGCAGCCAAGTGGAGTCGCGCGTCGAGCAGTACTTC
CASSQVESRVEQYF
>TRBV29-1|.|TRBJ1-1|TRBD1
TGCAGCGTCTCAGGGGGCGCGTGGACTGAAGCTTTCTTT
CSVSGGAWTEAFF
>TRBV6-5|few|TRBJ1-1|TRBD1
TGTGCCATCAGTTACCGACAGGGGAACACTGAAGCTTTCTTT
CAISYRQGNTEAFF
>TRBV6-5|.|TRBJ1-2|.
TGTGCCATCGACTATGGCTACACCTTC
CAIDYGYTF
>TRBV10-2|few|TRBJ1-4|.
TGCGCCAGCAGTGCTAGAGGGGGGGAAGAACCAACTAATGAAAAACTGTTTTTT
CASSARGGEEPTNEKLFF
>TRBV5-1|.|TRBJ2-1|TRBD2
TGCGCCAGCAGCCTGACTAGCGGGAGAGCCAATGAGCAGTTCTTC
CASSLTSGRANEQFF